This T cell receptor beta chain comes out of a study of T cells and Merkel cell carcinoma outcomes. Profiled with immunoSEQ multiplex PCR; TCRdb holds only in-frame clones, not every one. The table shows around 1,800 clones, with approximately 92% occurring only once. Overall study results and limits: Repertoire plus T-cell density reportedly predicted Merkel cell carcinoma outcomes.

This clone was recorded once. The antigen is not known. J was trimmed by 7 bases and V by 4 bases; bases with no gene match: 7. The CDR3 contains 15 residues. Germline CDR1 reads LGHNA; CDR2 reads YNFKEQ. The chain links TRBV4-2 to TRBJ2-7, with 13 bases aligning to TRBD2. Material for sequencing was tumor tissue from Merkel cell carcinoma. This clonotype was obtained from a human donor with Merkel cell carcinoma. The CDR3 sequence is CASSLGLAGAREQYF. The CDR3 DNA follows: TGTGCCAGCAGCCTCGGACTAGCGGGGGCCAGGGAGCAGTACTTC.